Listed here are 14 T cell receptor beta chains from one sample, sequenced in a study of T cell changes during pregnancy in multiple sclerosis. Measured with immunoSEQ multiplex PCR; TCRdb has only the in-frame clones, and not every one. The sample has under 65,000 clones, nearly 95% seen once; the top ten hold 0.61%. Sequencing used CD4+ T cells from peripheral blood mononuclear cells, obtained after pregnancy. All receptors derive from a female donor in good health, enrolled as a control in a pregnancy study.

CDR3 residues: CASSPGGSLDTQYF. The CDR3 DNA sequence: TGTGCCAGCAGCCCCGGGGGTAGCTTAGATACGCAGTATTTT. The J gene is TRBJ2-3, the V gene TRBV5-4; maybe TRBD2 (6 bases). Germline V gene sequence: CDR1 SGHNT, CDR2 YYREEE (reference sequence). The CDR3 sequence is 14 residues long. The V end lost 4 bases, the J end lost 5 bases, and 14 bases lay between the germline ends.

This sequence joins TRBV30 and TRBJ2-2; D is undetermined. The V gene's germline CDR1 is GTSNPN and CDR2 SVGIG (reference sequence). V lost 4 bases and J 8 bases, leaving 8 bases between the germline ends. The CDR3 loop spans 11 amino acids. CDR3: CAWNSLGELFF. CDR3 nucleotide sequence: TGTGCCTGGAACTCCCTGGGGGAGCTGTTTTTT.

V and J are TRBV10-3 and TRBJ2-1; D may be TRBD1 (6 bases). The CDR3 totals 15 residues. The germline CDR1 and CDR2 sequences are ENHRY and SYGVKD. Deletions cut 6 bases from V and 3 bases from J, with 15 bases between. CDR3 protein: CAIRGATGYYNEQFF. The CDR3 region has the DNA TGTGCCATCAGGGGGGCGACGGGCTACTACAATGAGCAGTTCTTC.

The chain recombines TRBV6-1 with TRBJ2-3; 9 bases are shared with TRBD2. Germline V gene data show CDR1 as MNHNS and CDR2 as SASEGT. There are 19 residues in the CDR3. The V gene end was trimmed by 3 bases and the J gene end by 6 bases; junction bases not matched to a gene: 19. The DNA for the CDR3 is TGTGCCAGCAGTGAGACACCTAATTGGGCGGGAGGGCGGCGGGATACGCAGTATTTT. Residues: CASSETPNWAGGRRDTQYF.

The chain joins TRBV18 to TRBJ2-5, with 10 bases identical to TRBD2. Germline V gene sequence: CDR1 KGHSH, CDR2 LQKENI. The CDR3 is made up of 16 amino acids. The junction had 9 bases not matched to a gene; V was cut back by 3 bases and J by 5 bases. The CDR3 nucleotides are TGTGCCAGCTCACCGGAGCGGGGGGGCCTAGGGGAGACCCAGTACTTC. Translation: CASSPERGGLGETQYF.

This rearrangement joins TRBV19 to TRBJ2-1; TRBD2 agrees at 14 bases. The length of the CDR3 is 20 residues. Trimming took 5 bases from V and 7 from J; bases not matched to a gene: 19. The germline gives CDR1 LNHDA, CDR2 SQIVND (reference sequence). The CDR3 DNA is TGTGCCAGTAGTGCTACGGGACTAGCGGGAGTATCAGGGGTGAGAAATGAGCAGTTCTTC. Its translation: CASSATGLAGVSGVRNEQFF.

The V gene is TRBV14, the J gene TRBJ2-6; TRBD2 might be the D (5 bases). Per the germline V gene, CDR1 is SGHDN and CDR2 is FVKESK. V shed 0 bases and J shed 4 bases, with 19 bases lying between them. The CDR3 totals 19 residues. The CDR3 reads CASSQDWLQRARGANVLTF. In DNA form, the CDR3 reads TGTGCCAGCAGCCAAGATTGGTTACAGAGGGCACGGGGGGCCAACGTCCTGACTTTC.

The chain joins TRBV27 to TRBJ2-2, with 9 positions matching TRBD2. This CDR3 has 18 amino acids. V shed 7 bases and J 8 bases; nucleotides not matched to a gene: 20. In germline, CDR1 is MNHEY, CDR2 SMNVEV (reference sequence). The DNA of the CDR3 is TGTGCCAGCAAGAAAAGGGGGGGTTTTAGCGGGAGTAATGGGGAGCTGTTTTTT. Its translation: CASKKRGGFSGSNGELFF.

DNA of the CDR3: TGTGCCAGCAGAAAGGGGGGGGCGAACACCGGGGAGCTGTTTTTT. It yields the protein CASRKGGANTGELFF. The chain carries TRBV2 and TRBJ2-2, with D possibly being TRBD2 (7 bases). This CDR3 is 15 amino acids long. CDR1 and CDR2 (germline): SNHLY, FYNNEI. Deletions cut 6 bases from V and 0 bases from J, with 11 bases between.

The chain recombines TRBV27 with TRBJ2-5, with a possible D match to TRBD2 (5 bases). The germline V gene encodes CDR1 MNHEY and CDR2 SMNVEV (reference sequence). The length of the CDR3 is 14 residues. V was cut by 7 bases and J by 7 bases, with 19 bases left in between. CDR3 nucleotides: TGTGCCAGCACCGCTCGAGTGCCTGAGGGGACCCAGTACTTC. This encodes CASTARVPEGTQYF.

Here the CDR3 DNA reads TGTGCCAGCAGCTTAGGGACGGGACAGGGGAACACTGAAGCTTTCTTT. The encoded protein is CASSLGTGQGNTEAFF. The chain combines TRBV11-2 with TRBJ1-1; 9 bases fit TRBD1. This CDR3 has 16 residues. V shed 1 base, J shed 1 base, and the junction held 4 bases outside the gene matches. CDR1 and CDR2 from the germline V gene are SGHAT and FQNNGV.

The CDR3 sequence is CASSLFGVKGRVTGELFF. CDR3 nucleotide sequence: TGTGCCAGCAGTTTATTTGGTGTGAAGGGCAGGGTAACCGGGGAGCTGTTTTTT. V usage is TRBV27 and J usage is TRBJ2-2; tentative D call: TRBD1 (5 bases). There are 18 residues in the CDR3. The V and J ends lost 1 base and 5 bases respectively, with 20 bases between them. The germline gives CDR1 MNHEY, CDR2 SMNVEV (reference sequence).

The chain couples TRBV7-6 to TRBJ2-2; D possibly corresponds to TRBD1 (7 bases). V lost 5 bases and J lost 8, with 12 bases in between. CDR1 and CDR2 from the germline V gene are SGHVS and FNYEAQ. This CDR3 has 13 residues. DNA for the CDR3: TGTGCCAGCAGCCTCCAGGGGGGTGGGGAGCTGTTTTTT. The encoded protein is CASSLQGGGELFF.

The rearrangement links TRBV6-1 to TRBJ2-7, with D perhaps TRBD1 (6 bases). In germline, CDR1 is MNHNS, CDR2 SASEGT. V was clipped by 8 bases and J by 1 base, with 18 bases between them. The CDR3 is made up of 15 amino acids. The CDR3 loop reads CASVHRVLLSYEQYF. The DNA for the CDR3 is TGTGCCAGCGTCCACAGGGTCCTTCTTTCCTACGAGCAGTACTTC.